The 23 T cell receptor beta chains below all came from one sample that was sequenced in a study of CD8+ T cells in alopecia areata. RNA extraction and reverse transcription yielded cDNA as sequencing template. Profiling relied on immunoSEQ multiplex PCR, and the TCRdb table lists in-frame clones only, not all of them. The sample has 150,000 to 200,000 clones, 55% seen once. The sample consisted of CD4+ T cells sorted from blood. These receptors were collected from a human donor in good health.

The CDR3 reads CASSRGGRTDTQYF. The CDR3 DNA is TGTGCCAGCAGCCGCGGGGGCCGCACAGATACGCAGTATTTT. The V and J genes are TRBV7-6 and TRBJ2-3; a possible D gene is TRBD2 (7 bases). The CDR3 totals 14 residues. The germline gives CDR1 SGHVS, CDR2 FNYEAQ. Trimming removed 5 bases from V and 1 base from J, with 10 bases in between.

In this sample, this clone turned up a few times. V is TRBV19 and J is TRBJ2-4; no clear D gene. The CDR3 length is 12 residues. The germline CDR1 and CDR2 sequences are LNHDA and SQIVND (reference sequence). The V gene lost 6 bases and the J gene lost 0 bases, with 3 bases spanning the gap. The DNA of the CDR3 is TGTGCCAGTAGCCTAGCCAAAAACATTCAGTACTTC. This translates into CASSLAKNIQYF.

The chain employs TRBV7-9 and TRBJ1-5; D is undetermined. The CDR3 is 14 amino acids. V lost 1 base and J lost 2, with 6 bases in between. Per the germline V gene, CDR1 is SEHNR and CDR2 is FQNEAQ (reference sequence). Here the CDR3 reads CASSLEGRNQPQHF. Written as DNA, the CDR3 is TGTGCCAGCAGCTTAGAAGGCCGCAATCAGCCCCAGCATTTT.

This clone was observed a handful of times. The chain employs TRBV4-1 and TRBJ1-1, with 7 bases matching TRBD1. With V trimmed by 4 bases and J by 0 bases, 5 bases remained unmatched. Per the germline V gene, CDR1 is MGHRA and CDR2 is YSYEKL. The CDR3 loop spans 15 amino acids. The CDR3 DNA reads as TGCGCCAGCAGCCGACCGGGACAGATGAACACTGAAGCTTTCTTT. Translated: CASSRPGQMNTEAFF.

The rearrangement uses TRBV25-1 and TRBJ2-7, with 9 positions matching TRBD1. Germline CDR1 reads MGHDK; CDR2 reads SYGVNS. The CDR3 contains 14 residues. Trimming took 3 bases from V and 4 from J; bases not matched to a gene: 4. CDR3 residues: CASSEGTGTYEQYF. DNA of the CDR3: TGTGCCAGCAGTGAGGGGACAGGGACTTACGAGCAGTACTTC.

The V call is TRBV30, the J call TRBJ1-5; D call uncertain. The CDR3 spans 13 residues. Trimming stripped 1 base from V and 9 bases from J, with 13 bases between. Germline CDR1 and CDR2: GTSNPN and SVGIG (reference sequence). The CDR3: CAWSATGEGPQHF. CDR3 in DNA: TGTGCCTGGAGTGCCACTGGGGAAGGGCCCCAGCATTTT.

The chain uses TRBV11-2 and TRBJ2-5; D gene unclear. This CDR3 comprises 16 residues. The V and J ends lost 0 bases and 4 bases respectively, with 15 bases between them. Germline V gene sequence: CDR1 SGHAT, CDR2 FQNNGV. DNA of the CDR3: TGTGCCAGCAGCTTAGATAGGGCACAGTCTGGAGAGACCCAGTACTTC. Encoded protein: CASSLDRAQSGETQYF.

The chain uses TRBV25-1 and TRBJ2-1; 10 nucleotides align to TRBD1. The V gene's germline CDR1 is MGHDK and CDR2 SYGVNS. CDR3 length: 13 residues. The V segment lost 5 bases and the J segment 8 bases; nucleotides outside the gene matches: 3. The chain's CDR3 is CASSRGQGYEQFF. CDR3 nucleotides: TGTGCCAGCAGTCGGGGACAGGGGTATGAGCAGTTCTTC.

The rearrangement joins TRBV5-1 to TRBJ2-1, with 12 bases aligning to TRBD2. Germline CDR1 SGHRS, CDR2 YFSETQ. The trim removed 0 bases at V and 3 bases at J, leaving 13 bases unmatched. The CDR3 is made up of 20 amino acids. CDR3 protein: CASSLALRTSGIYHYNEQFF. CDR3 nucleotide sequence: TGCGCCAGCAGCTTGGCCTTGCGGACTAGCGGGATATATCACTACAATGAGCAGTTCTTC.

The chain combines TRBV29-1 with TRBJ1-2; D is unresolved. Per germline, CDR1 SQVTM and CDR2 ANQGSEA. V was trimmed by 0 bases and J by 7 bases, leaving 18 bases between them. This CDR3 is 15 amino acids long. The CDR3 sequence is CSVEDLGDAVGGYTF. CDR3 nucleotide sequence: TGCAGCGTTGAAGATCTGGGCGATGCCGTGGGTGGCTACACCTTC.

This clone showed up just once. DNA for the CDR3: TGTGCCAGCAGCTTAGCCTTCAGGACCACCTTATCTCGCGAGCAGTACTTC. Translating it yields CASSLAFRTTLSREQYF. J is TRBJ2-5 and V is TRBV7-2; D is uncertain. The J call is uncertain, as TRBJ2-7 better fits the DNA end. Germline-derived CDR1 and CDR2 are SGHTA and FQGNSA. CDR3 size: 17 residues.

This clone was counted between two and nine times. The gene calls are TRBV23-1 and TRBJ2-7; D is uncertain. TRBV23-1 carries the ORF label, with uncertain function. Trimming pared 0 bases from V and 2 bases from J, leaving 8 bases between. The CDR3 has 14 amino acids. The CDR3: CASSQSTLTYEQYF. The CDR3 DNA reads as TGCGCCAGCAGTCAATCGACACTCACCTACGAGCAGTACTTC.

The genes are TRBV29-1 and TRBJ2-3; 11 bases match TRBD2. The trim removed 7 bases at V and 11 bases at J, leaving 14 bases unmatched. The CDR3 contains 14 residues. From germline, CDR1 is SQVTM and CDR2 ANQGSEA. DNA of the CDR3: TGCAGCGGCCTACTAGCGGGAGATGCGAGTGGGCAGTATTTT. Translated, it gives CSGLLAGDASGQYF.

The rearrangement links TRBV25-1 to TRBJ1-2; no definite D call. This CDR3 is 12 amino acids long. Germline CDR1 MGHDK, CDR2 SYGVNS. V lost 8 bases, J lost 3 bases, and 10 bases lay in between. CDR3 sequence reads: CASSEADYGYTF. DNA of the CDR3: TGTGCCAGCTCTGAAGCCGACTATGGCTACACCTTC.

On this clone itself: Germline is not matched at one junction end, which may reflect a read error. The chain uses TRBV4-1 and TRBJ2-3; D ambiguous. The germline V gene has CDR1 MGHRA and CDR2 YSYEKL. The CDR3 runs to 11 residues. The CDR3: CASSQDGPVGF. CDR3 nucleotides: TGCGCCAGCAGCCAAGATGGGCCGGTGGGGTTT.

This clone appeared a few times. The rearrangement links TRBV6-5 to TRBJ2-6; D call uncertain. The CDR3 loop spans 16 amino acids. Trimming shortened V by 0 bases and J by 1 base, and 7 bases separated the two germline ends. CDR1 is MNHEY, CDR2 SVGAGI, per germline. This CDR3 is CASSYSLQSGANVLTF. As DNA, the CDR3 is TGTGCCAGCAGTTACTCTTTACAATCTGGGGCCAACGTCCTGACTTTC.

This chain connects TRBV28 to TRBJ2-7, with D tentatively TRBD1 or TRBD2 (5 bases each). The V end lost 5 bases, the J end lost 2 bases, and 16 bases lay between the germline ends. There are 15 residues in the CDR3. Germline lookup yields CDR1 MDHEN and CDR2 SYDVKM. DNA for the CDR3: TGTGCCAGCAGTACGCCGGGACGCCGTACCTACGAGCAGTACTTC. This translates into CASSTPGRRTYEQYF.

As concerns this clone: A read error is possible here, since a much larger clone lies one base away. The CDR3 reads CASRTGGAGANVLTF. Here the CDR3 DNA reads TGTGCCAGCAGGACAGGGGGCGCTGGGGCCAACGTCCTGACTTTC. V and J are TRBV2 and TRBJ2-6; 10 nucleotides match TRBD1. This CDR3 has 15 residues. Germline values: CDR1 SNHLY, CDR2 FYNNEI. Losses at the gene ends were 6 bases for V and 2 bases for J; bases not matched to a gene: 1.

This clone was detected only a few times. This sequence joins TRBV29-1 and TRBJ1-1; possible D gene TRBD1, 5 bases. Germline V gene sequence: CDR1 SQVTM, CDR2 ANQGSEA. This CDR3 has 12 residues. V was pared by 8 bases and J by 8 bases, with 18 bases between. The CDR3 spells CSTYRTQSEAFF. In nucleotides, the CDR3 is TGCAGCACATACCGGACACAATCGGAAGCTTTCTTT.

This rearrangement joins TRBV18 to TRBJ2-2; D is uncertain. Deletions cut 3 bases from V and 4 bases from J, with 9 bases between. The CDR3 length is 14 residues. CDR1 is KGHSH, CDR2 LQKENI, per germline. The CDR3 DNA reads as TGTGCCAGCTCACCGAGCTCGAGCACCGGGGAGCTGTTTTTT. Protein product: CASSPSSSTGELFF.

A single count supports this clone. CDR3 coding DNA: TGCAGCGTCCGCCAGGGGGGTAACAATGAGCAGTTCTTC. It encodes CSVRQGGNNEQFF. The chain has TRBV29-1 and TRBJ2-1; D is possibly TRBD1 (7 bases). Germline V gene data show CDR1 as SQVTM and CDR2 as ANQGSEA. The CDR3 consists of 13 residues. Trimming shortened V by 6 bases and J by 5 bases, and 14 bases separated the two germline ends.

The chain employs TRBV2 and TRBJ1-1, with D maybe TRBD1 (5 bases). Germline values: CDR1 SNHLY, CDR2 FYNNEI. V lost 7 bases to trimming and J lost 4 bases, with 13 bases between them. The CDR3 has 13 amino acids. The CDR3 region is CASKTEGSTEAFF. The CDR3 DNA sequence: TGTGCCAGCAAAACCGAGGGGTCCACTGAAGCTTTCTTT.

V gene TRBV7-9 combines with J gene TRBJ2-5; the match to TRBD2 covers 11 bases. The germline V gene encodes CDR1 SEHNR and CDR2 FQNEAQ (reference sequence). The CDR3 consists of 18 residues. With V trimmed by 6 bases and J by 5 bases, 17 bases remained unmatched. CDR3 bases: TGTGCCAGCAGTCCCCGGGGTACTAGCGGGAGTTATTCTGAGACCCAGTACTTC. Amino acid sequence: CASSPRGTSGSYSETQYF. The full variable domain, in which reference TRBV7-9 and TRBJ2-5 provide the parts outside the CDR3, is DTGVSQNPRHKITKRGQNVTFRCDPISEHNRLYWYRQTLGQGPEFLTYFQNEAQLEKSRLLSDRFSAERPKGSFSTLEIQRTEQGDSAMYLCASSPRGTSGSYSETQYFGPGTRLLVL.